This T cell receptor beta chain was sequenced during a study of blood T cell repertoires in COVID-19. Study-wide background: Acute and convalescent COVID-19 specimens originated in the United States, Italy and Spain. Sources were T cells, B-cell-depleted T cells, or PBMCs; the material itself was cDNA or gDNA.

Original methodology: Cell counts per sample came from amplifying reference gene primers. Assay: immunoSEQ multiplex PCR; the TCRdb copy retains only in-frame clones and omits some. V and J calls and clone size are given by that table; D and trimming were obtained from the DNA. The sample has about 140,000 clones; under 90% are singletons. This clonotype was sampled from a man between 70 and 80 years old who had recovered from COVID-19. The source material was peripheral blood.

For the CDR3, the DNA is TGTGCCAGCAGCCGCGGGACTAGCGGGATGTATGAGCAGTTCTTC. This codes for CASSRGTSGMYEQFF. V usage is TRBV7-9 and J usage is TRBJ2-1; 13 bases are shared with TRBD2. CDR3 length: 15 residues. The V segment lost 5 bases and the J segment 8 bases; nucleotides outside the gene matches: 6. The germline CDR1 and CDR2 sequences are SEHNR and FQNEAQ (reference sequence). Variable domain in full (rest from reference TRBV7-9 and TRBJ2-1): DTGVSQNPRHKITKRGQNVTFRCDPISEHNRLYWYRQTLGQGPEFLTYFQNEAQLEKSRLLSDRFSAERPKGSFSTLEIQRTEQGDSAMYLCASSRGTSGMYEQFFGPGTRLTVL.